Below, 8 T cell receptor beta chains from the same sample are listed, as sequenced in a study of Ad26.COV2.S vaccination and SARS-CoV-2 variants. Repertoires were generated with immunoSEQ multiplex PCR, while TCRdb's copy carries only in-frame clones and drops some. The top ten clones hold 3% to 4% of a sample with about 350,000 clones, about 88% of them seen once. Treatment given: some 20 received Ad26.COV2.S at low or high dose, single or two shots; five or six received placebo; per-sample allocation not given. Sample collection was performed on day 63 after the first vaccine or placebo injection. The sequences come from peripheral blood, collected in a trial of Ad26.COV2.S vaccine versus placebo. The receptors were gathered from a person between 18 and 60 years old who received the Ad26.COV2.S COVID-19 vaccine or a placebo.

The chain combines TRBV19 with TRBJ1-1; D uncertain. This CDR3 comprises 14 residues. From germline, CDR1 is LNHDA and CDR2 SQIVND (reference sequence). Trimming took 8 bases from V and 0 from J, leaving 13 bases between them. The DNA for the CDR3 is TGTGCCAGTCGAACCGGCATCTTGAACACTGAAGCTTTCTTT. Translating it yields CASRTGILNTEAFF.

V and J are TRBV2 and TRBJ1-2; 9 bases are a match to TRBD1. Unmatched junction bases numbered 11, after V lost 8 bases and J lost 7 bases. The CDR3 spans 14 residues. Germline V gene data show CDR1 as SNHLY and CDR2 as FYNNEI. The CDR3 spells CASLLLQGAGGYTF. The CDR3 DNA is TGTGCCAGCCTGCTCCTACAGGGGGCGGGTGGCTACACCTTC.

J is TRBJ2-1 and V is TRBV10-3, with a possible D match to TRBD2 (6 bases). Trimming left V 11 bases short and J 7 bases short, with 12 bases between. Germline V gene data show CDR1 as ENHRY and CDR2 as SYGVKD. The CDR3 runs to 11 residues. CDR3 bases: TGTGCCCTATCGGAGGGGAATGAGCAGTTCTTC. This codes for CALSEGNEQFF.

This sequence joins TRBV5-6 and TRBJ2-7; a weak D match, TRBD2 (5 bases). V was clipped by 0 bases and J by 9 bases, with 13 bases between them. CDR3 length: 13 amino acids. Germline V gives CDR1 SGHDT, CDR2 YYEEEE. CDR3 nucleotides: TGTGCCAGCAGCTTGGCTTCACAGCTAGCGCAGTACTTC. Translation gives CASSLASQLAQYF.

This clone was seen a single time. V usage is TRBV3-1 (or the pseudogene TRBV3-2) and J usage is TRBJ1-2; D not certain. Looked up from germline, CDR1 is LGHDT and CDR2 is YNNKEL (reference sequence). Trimming cost V 4 bases and J 5 bases, with 14 bases left between them. The CDR3 length is 14 residues. The CDR3 sequence: CASSPSGGWYGYTF. DNA for the CDR3: TGTGCCAGCAGCCCCTCTGGCGGGTGGTATGGCTACACCTTC.

The chain joins TRBV6-6 to TRBJ1-5; no clear D gene. Trimming stripped 6 bases from V and 0 bases from J, with 12 bases between. The CDR3 contains 15 residues. Germline lookup yields CDR1 MNHNY and CDR2 SVGAGI (reference sequence). The CDR3 DNA sequence: TGTGCCAGCAGACCCTTGGACGGTAGCAATCAGCCCCAGCATTTT. This encodes CASRPLDGSNQPQHF.

V is TRBV12-3 or TRBV12-4 and J is TRBJ2-7; possibly TRBD1 for D (5 bases). V was trimmed by 3 bases and J by 2 bases, leaving 8 bases between them. The CDR3 totals 13 residues. CDR3 residues: CASSLTVPYEQYF. CDR3 coding DNA: TGTGCCAGCAGTTTGACAGTACCCTACGAGCAGTACTTC.

This rearrangement joins TRBV6-6 to TRBJ1-2, with 7 bases lining up with TRBD1. The CDR3 covers 12 residues. After removal of 5 bases from V and 4 bases from J, the junction contained 1 base not matched to a gene. Germline CDR1 and CDR2: MNHNY and SVGAGI (reference sequence). The CDR3 DNA reads TGTGCCAGCAGTCGACAGGGCTATGGCTACACCTTC. It is translated as CASSRQGYGYTF.